What follows are 8 T cell receptor beta chains derived from one specimen sequenced in a study of a mutant IDH1 vaccine in newly diagnosed glioma. Their antigens remain unidentified. Sequencing was performed with immunoSEQ multiplex PCR; in TCRdb, only in-frame clones are kept and a portion is missing. The sample consists of around 31,000 clones, around four fifths of them appearing once. Regarding time point: week 35, safety follow-up. Topical imiquimod accompanied each vaccine dose, which consisted of 300 ug of mutant IDH1 20-mer peptide. Material: PBMCs, obtained from a glioma patient whose treatment included an IDH1 peptide vaccine. The receptors stem from a woman aged 40 to 55 with glioma.

This clone was found a few times. The chain is built from TRBV14 and TRBJ2-1; D remains ambiguous. The CDR3 totals 15 residues. V gave up 0 bases and J gave up 7 bases, with 13 bases separating them. Germline V CDR1 and CDR2: SGHDN, FVKESK. CDR3 sequence reads: CASSQEGRWINEQFF. The CDR3 DNA sequence: TGTGCCAGCAGCCAAGAGGGCAGGTGGATAAATGAGCAGTTCTTC.

The chain is built from TRBV27 and TRBJ1-1, with D hard to call. The CDR3 length is 14 residues. The germline V and J ends were trimmed by 6 bases and 7 bases, with 18 bases remaining between them. Germline CDR1 MNHEY, CDR2 SMNVEV (reference sequence). CDR3 DNA: TGTGCCAGCAGGGTTTTTTCGGGGTCTAGTGAAGCTTTCTTT. Translating it yields CASRVFSGSSEAFF.

The genes are TRBV19 and TRBJ1-5; perhaps TRBD1 as D (5 bases). The CDR3 runs to 16 residues. CDR1 and CDR2 from the germline V gene are LNHDA and SQIVND (reference sequence). The V end lost 1 base, the J end lost 0 bases, and 10 bases lay between the germline ends. The DNA for the CDR3 is TGTGCCAGTAGTATAGCTGGGACGGATAGCAATCAGCCCCAGCATTTT. This sequence encodes CASSIAGTDSNQPQHF.

V and J are TRBV6-1 and TRBJ1-5; D not certain. The CDR3 contains 15 residues. Trimming took 3 bases from V and 0 from J, leaving 9 bases between them. CDR1 is MNHNS, CDR2 SASEGT, per germline. CDR3 loop: CASSEFLVSNQPQHF. The CDR3 DNA follows: TGTGCCAGCAGTGAGTTTCTCGTTAGCAATCAGCCCCAGCATTTT.

This chain connects TRBV6-6 to TRBJ2-1; 7 bases are a match to TRBD1. CDR1 is MNHNY, CDR2 SVGAGI, per germline (reference sequence). V shed 5 bases, J shed 7 bases, and the junction held 14 bases outside the gene matches. This CDR3 is built from 16 residues. In nucleotides, the CDR3 is TGTGCCAGCAGTCAGAGACAGGGCGTCGGTCTAAATGAGCAGTTCTTC. As protein: CASSQRQGVGLNEQFF.

The chain has TRBV4-1 and TRBJ2-7; 7 bases are a match to TRBD2. The CDR3 covers 16 residues. CDR1 MGHRA and CDR2 YSYEKL come from the germline V gene. V gave up 2 bases and J gave up 0 bases; unmatched junction bases: 7. CDR3 protein: CASSQSGEDYSYEQYF. CDR3 nucleotide sequence: TGCGCCAGCAGCCAAAGCGGGGAGGACTACTCCTACGAGCAGTACTTC.

The V call is TRBV11-2, the J call TRBJ1-2, with 7 bases lining up with TRBD1. Germline V CDR1 and CDR2: SGHAT, FQNNGV. The CDR3 runs 13 residues. V lost 1 base and J lost 7; bases outside the gene matches: 3. The CDR3 loop reads CASSLVTGTGYTF. Written as DNA, the CDR3 is TGTGCCAGCAGCTTAGTGACAGGGACTGGCTACACCTTC.

This clone has only one observation. This chain uses TRBV19 with TRBJ1-6, with D perhaps matching TRBD1 (5 bases). V was clipped by 7 bases and J by 9 bases, with 13 bases between them. From germline, CDR1 is LNHDA and CDR2 SQIVND (reference sequence). The CDR3 loop spans 13 amino acids. The CDR3 here is CASTRGLSSPLHF. DNA for the CDR3: TGTGCCAGTACAAGGGGCCTGAGTTCACCCCTCCACTTT.